The 29 T cell receptor beta chains reported below all come from one sample, sequenced in a study of cytomegalovirus exposure and HLA in healthy donors (dated by TCRdb to about 2017). Libraries were built with the immunoSEQ multiplex PCR assay. For the multiplex PCR, a mixture combining 60 forward primers for TCR Vbeta segments and 13 reverse primers for TCR Jbeta segments was used. TCRdb stores this immuneACCESS table with in-frame sequences only. Part of the clones is absent; in the studies checked, under half of the shortfall reflects unresolved V genes, and no reason is known for the rest. The sample yields roughly 110,000 clones; approximately 71% were counted once. In total, the top ten clones hold roughly 2.5% of the sample. The specimen sequenced was PBMCs. The receptors were sampled from a man aged 35 to 55 in good health and CMV-seronegative.

This clone was seen only a few times. This sequence joins TRBV5-4 and TRBJ1-1, with D possibly being TRBD1 (6 bases). The CDR3 loop spans 11 amino acids. Trimming left V 3 bases short and J 10 bases short, with 10 bases between. Germline-derived CDR1 and CDR2 are SGHNT and YYREEE (reference sequence). CDR3 sequence (DNA): TGTGCCAGCAGCTCCACAGGGTCAGCTTTCTTT. This translates into CASSSTGSAFF. The full variable domain, in which reference TRBV5-4 and TRBJ1-1 provide the parts outside the CDR3, is ETGVTQSPTHLIKTRGQQVTLRCSSQSGHNTVSWYQQALGQGPQFIFQYYREEENGRGNFPPRFSGLQFPNYSSELNVNALELDDSALYLCASSSTGSAFFGQGTRLTVV.

The sample holds a few counts of this clone. The chain links TRBV19 to TRBJ2-1; D perhaps matches TRBD2 (5 bases). CDR3 length equals 13 residues. CDR1 is LNHDA, CDR2 SQIVND, per germline (reference sequence). V lost 4 bases and J lost 8, with 12 bases in between. The DNA of the CDR3 is TGTGCCAGTAGTACACGGGGTCCCGATGAGCAGTTCTTC. Translation: CASSTRGPDEQFF.

This clone is medium-sized (0.01 to 0.1%) within its sample. The J gene is TRBJ1-1, the V gene TRBV4-1; TRBD1 matches at 8 bases. The length of the CDR3 is 15 residues. Germline CDR1 and CDR2: MGHRA and YSYEKL. Trimming at V came to 1 base and at J to 1 base, leaving 2 bases not matched to a gene. As DNA, the CDR3 is TGCGCCAGCAGCCAAGCCGGGACAGGGAACACTGAAGCTTTCTTT. It yields the protein CASSQAGTGNTEAFF.

The CDR3: CASSETGFNYGYTF. For the CDR3, the DNA is TGTGCCAGCAGTGAGACAGGATTTAACTATGGCTACACCTTC. The chain has TRBV6-1 and TRBJ1-2; D might be TRBD1 (6 bases). The germline V gene has CDR1 MNHNS and CDR2 SASEGT. Trimming cost V 3 bases and J 1 base, with 9 bases left between them. The CDR3 is 14 residues long.

The chain employs TRBV11-2 and TRBJ2-5, with D uncertain. The J call may be in error: the DNA end matches TRBJ2-7 better. The CDR3 has 14 amino acids. The germline V gene encodes CDR1 SGHAT and CDR2 FQNNGV. The CDR3: CASSLGVAGSEQYF. Here the CDR3 DNA reads TGTGCCAGCAGCTTAGGGGTGGCCGGGTCCGAGCAGTACTTC.

In its sample, this clone was seen a few times. The chain's CDR3 is CASSEAHSSTNEKLFF. The DNA for the CDR3 is TGTGCCAGCAGTGAAGCCCACAGCTCAACTAATGAAAAACTGTTTTTT. V and J are TRBV6-1 and TRBJ1-4; D uncertain. Trimming pared 0 bases from V and 0 bases from J, leaving 8 bases between. The CDR3 is 16 amino acids. The germline V gene encodes CDR1 MNHNS and CDR2 SASEGT.

The chain employs TRBV6-5 and TRBJ2-3; 7 nucleotides align to TRBD2. Germline values: CDR1 MNHEY, CDR2 SVGAGI. The CDR3 is made up of 14 amino acids. The V and J ends lost 10 bases and 5 bases, in that order; junction bases with no gene match: 12. CDR3 nucleotide sequence: TGTGCCACATGGGCTAGCGGTAAAAAAGATACGCAGTATTTT. Protein: CATWASGKKDTQYF.

Here the CDR3 DNA reads TGCGCCAGCAGTGACCGGCCGGGAGGCGAGCAGTACTTC. Protein sequence: CASSDRPGGEQYF. The chain combines TRBV5-1 with TRBJ2-7; 7 bases fit TRBD2. The CDR3 runs 13 residues. Trimming cost V 5 bases and J 6 bases; bases outside gene matches: 8. Germline values: CDR1 SGHRS, CDR2 YFSETQ.

The genes are TRBV4-1 and TRBJ1-4; 9 positions match TRBD1. This CDR3 is 15 amino acids long. Germline V CDR1 and CDR2: MGHRA, YSYEKL. The V segment lost 4 bases and the J segment 8 bases; nucleotides outside the gene matches: 8. CDR3 sequence (DNA): TGCGCCAGCAGCCCCCCGGGACAGGGAGGCGAAAAACTGTTTTTT. Encoded protein: CASSPPGQGGEKLFF.

This clone was seen a handful of times. The J gene is TRBJ2-3, the V gene TRBV7-8; D is perhaps TRBD2 (5 bases). Germline-derived CDR1 and CDR2 are SGHVS and FQNEAQ. CDR3 size: 15 residues. The ends were cut back, 7 bases at V and 2 bases at J, with 16 bases in the middle. The CDR3 nucleotides read TGTGCCAGCATCCGAACGGGGATGGCCACAGATACGCAGTATTTT. This translates into CASIRTGMATDTQYF. The entire variable domain, with the rest obtained from reference TRBV7-8 and TRBJ2-3, is as follows: GAGVSQSPRYKVAKRGQDVALRCDPISGHVSLFWYQQALGQGPEFLTYFQNEAQLDKSGLPSDRFFAERPEGSVSTLKIQRTQQEDSAVYLCASIRTGMATDTQYFGPGTRLTVL.

Concerning this clone: This sample includes further DNA sequences coding for the same CDR3. This CDR3 is CASAGLSYNEQFF. DNA of the CDR3: TGCGCCAGCGCGGGGCTATCCTACAATGAGCAGTTCTTC. The rearrangement links TRBV5-1 to TRBJ2-1; tentatively, D is TRBD2 (6 bases). The V end lost 7 bases, the J end lost 1 base, and 9 bases lay between the germline ends. The V gene's germline CDR1 is SGHRS and CDR2 YFSETQ. This CDR3 contains 13 residues.

The CDR3 sequence is CASRSSGGDEQFF. As DNA, the CDR3 is TGTGCCAGCAGGAGTAGCGGGGGGGATGAGCAGTTCTTC. The rearrangement uses TRBV2 and TRBJ2-1; TRBD2 matches at 11 bases. Per the germline V gene, CDR1 is SNHLY and CDR2 is FYNNEI. With 6 bases clipped from V and 8 bases from J, the junction kept 3 bases outside the gene matches. The CDR3 contains 13 residues.

The rearrangement links TRBV2 to TRBJ1-1, with TRBD1 as a possible D gene (5 bases). The CDR3 spans 16 residues. CDR1 and CDR2 from the germline V gene are SNHLY and FYNNEI. Between the trimmed V and J ends, which lost 6 bases and 1 base, there was a span of 18 bases. The CDR3 loop reads CASRPEAGASNTEAFF. DNA for the CDR3: TGTGCCAGCAGGCCGGAAGCTGGGGCATCGAACACTGAAGCTTTCTTT.

This clone was seen only a few times. The V gene is TRBV4-1, the J gene TRBJ2-5, with D possibly being TRBD2 (6 bases). The CDR3 is 13 amino acids. V dropped 5 bases and J dropped 2 bases, with 9 bases sitting between them. The germline gives CDR1 MGHRA, CDR2 YSYEKL. CDR3 in DNA: TGCGCCAGCAGCTACGGAGGGCAAGAGACCCAGTACTTC. Translation: CASSYGGQETQYF.

This sequence joins TRBV5-8 and TRBJ2-7, with a tentative D call TRBD2 (6 bases). From germline, CDR1 is SGHTS and CDR2 YDEGEE. Deletions cut 1 base from V and 3 bases from J, with 11 bases between. This CDR3 region has 14 residues. In DNA, the CDR3 is TGTGCCAGCAGCTTGCCGGGGGAAGACTACGAGCAGTACTTC. Its protein product is CASSLPGEDYEQYF. Full variable domain (outside the CDR3, taken from reference TRBV5-8 and TRBJ2-7): EAGVTQSPTHLIKTRGQQATLRCSPISGHTSVYWYQQALGLGLQFLLWYDEGEERNRGNFPPRFSGRQFPNYSSELNVNALELEDSALYLCASSLPGEDYEQYFGPGTRLTVT.

This clone was counted a few times. A read error may produce the germline difference seen at one junction end. The chain is built from TRBV6-1 and TRBJ2-3, with D unresolved. Germline CDR1 reads MNHNS; CDR2 reads SASEGT. The CDR3 runs to 14 residues. The CDR3 region has the DNA TGTGCCAGCAGTGAAGCTTCTCTGGCAGAAACGCAGTATTTT. Encoded protein: CASSEASLAETQYF.

Note on this clone: At one boundary the junction diverges from the germline segment, which might be a read error. The chain employs TRBV7-2 and TRBJ1-2; 7 nucleotides agree with TRBD1. The CDR3 runs to 14 residues. Germline CDR1 is SGHTA and CDR2 is FQGNSA. The CDR3 coding sequence is TGTGCCGGCAGCTTACAGGGGCAGGCCTATGGCTACACCTTC. Translated: CAGSLQGQAYGYTF.

V and J are TRBV6-1 and TRBJ2-5; TRBD2 might be the D (7 bases). Germline CDR1 is MNHNS and CDR2 is SASEGT. Trimming left V 11 bases short and J 1 base short, with 14 bases between. The CDR3 extends over 13 amino acids. CDR3 sequence (DNA): TGTGCCGGACAGACGGGGGGCCAAGAGACCCAGTACTTC. Residues: CAGQTGGQETQYF.

This clone has a handful of counts. V gene TRBV10-2 combines with J gene TRBJ1-2; 7 positions match TRBD1. The CDR3 runs 15 residues. CDR1 WSHSY and CDR2 SAAADI come from the germline V gene. V trimming: 0 bases; J trimming: 5 bases; junction bases outside the gene matches: 6. The CDR3 is CASSESAGGRYGYTF. CDR3 bases: TGCGCCAGCAGTGAGTCCGCAGGGGGGAGGTATGGCTACACCTTC.

V usage is TRBV5-4 and J usage is TRBJ1-4; 8 bases align to TRBD1. The V segment lost 4 bases and the J segment 7 bases; nucleotides outside the gene matches: 6. CDR1 and CDR2 from the germline V gene are SGHNT and YYREEE (reference sequence). The CDR3 is 14 amino acids. CDR3 bases: TGTGCCAGCAGCCTTGGACAGGGTATTGAAAAACTGTTTTTT. Translation: CASSLGQGIEKLFF.

The chain uses TRBV5-1 and TRBJ1-6; D gene uncertain. The germline V gene has CDR1 SGHRS and CDR2 YFSETQ. V was cut by 0 bases and J by 10 bases, with 17 bases left in between. There are 16 residues in the CDR3. CDR3: CASSLEGLGVRSPLHF. In DNA form, the CDR3 reads TGCGCCAGCAGCTTGGAAGGTTTGGGCGTACGATCACCCCTCCACTTT.

The chain recombines TRBV30 with TRBJ1-5, with 11 bases fitting TRBD1. V shed 8 bases, J shed 2 bases, and the junction held 17 bases outside the gene matches. Germline-derived CDR1 and CDR2 are GTSNPN and SVGIG (reference sequence). The CDR3 consists of 18 residues. This chain's CDR3 is CAGLKPGQGDMCNQPQHF. The CDR3 nucleotides are TGTGCCGGACTCAAACCGGGACAGGGGGACATGTGCAATCAGCCCCAGCATTTT.

The V gene is TRBV19, the J gene TRBJ2-7; 7 nucleotides line up with TRBD1. The CDR3 has 14 residues. After removal of 10 bases from V and 4 bases from J, the junction contained 13 bases not matched to a gene. Germline-derived CDR1 and CDR2 are LNHDA and SQIVND (reference sequence). CDR3 amino acids: CATRKGQGDYEQYF. CDR3 in DNA: TGTGCCACTCGAAAGGGGCAGGGGGATTACGAGCAGTACTTC.

This clone was observed a handful of times. CDR3 sequence (DNA): TGCGCCAGCAGCTACAGGGGGAGGACCGGGGAGCTGTTTTTT. Translating it yields CASSYRGRTGELFF. V usage is TRBV10-2 and J usage is TRBJ2-2; 8 bases match TRBD1. Germline V gene data show CDR1 as WSHSY and CDR2 as SAAADI. This CDR3 has 14 amino acids. The V gene end was trimmed by 6 bases and the J gene end by 5 bases; junction bases not matched to a gene: 5.

The CDR3 DNA follows: TGTGCCAGCAGCCAACCGAGAGGGGAGCTGTTTTTT. This sequence encodes CASSQPRGELFF. The chain combines TRBV11-1 with TRBJ2-2; D call uncertain. The V gene lost 5 bases and the J gene lost 8 bases, with 9 bases spanning the gap. Germline CDR1 is SGHAT and CDR2 is FQDESV (reference sequence). The CDR3 sequence is 12 residues long.

The genes are TRBV13 and TRBJ1-2; D might be TRBD1 (6 bases). The germline gives CDR1 PRHDT, CDR2 FYEKMQ (reference sequence). V lost 5 bases to trimming and J lost 0 bases, with 13 bases between them. The CDR3 is 15 residues long. The CDR3 loop reads CASSLGPGANYGYTF. The CDR3 region has the DNA TGTGCCAGCAGCCTTGGCCCAGGGGCTAACTATGGCTACACCTTC.

The chain recombines TRBV7-9 with TRBJ1-5; possible D gene TRBD1, 6 bases. The CDR3 is 14 amino acids. The germline V gene has CDR1 SEHNR and CDR2 FQNEAQ (reference sequence). V lost 8 bases, J lost 3 bases, and 14 bases lay in between. The CDR3 loop is CASAAGQPNQPQHF. The CDR3 DNA reads TGTGCCAGCGCCGCCGGACAGCCCAATCAGCCCCAGCATTTT.

The rearrangement joins TRBV7-8 to TRBJ1-5; D is perhaps TRBD1 (5 bases). CDR1 and CDR2 (germline): SGHVS, FQNEAQ. CDR3 length: 16 residues. V was shortened by 4 bases and J by 2 bases, with 15 bases between the two germline ends. CDR3 residues: CASSSRTGGRNQPQHF. The CDR3 DNA is TGTGCCAGCAGCTCCCGAACCGGGGGTCGCAATCAGCCCCAGCATTTT.

This chain links TRBV19 with TRBJ2-6; maybe TRBD2 (6 bases). The V and J ends lost 5 bases and 0 bases respectively, with 11 bases between them. Germline values: CDR1 LNHDA, CDR2 SQIVND (reference sequence). This CDR3 is 16 amino acids long. The CDR3 DNA reads TGTGCCAGTAGTGCGGGACTCCGCTCTGGGGCCAACGTCCTGACTTTC. Its translation is CASSAGLRSGANVLTF. The full variable domain, in which reference TRBV19 and TRBJ2-6 provide the parts outside the CDR3, is DGGITQSPKYLFRKEGQNVTLSCEQNLNHDAMYWYRQDPGQGLRLIYYSQIVNDFQKGDIAEGYSVSREKKESFPLTVTSAQKNPTAFYLCASSAGLRSGANVLTFGAGSRLTVL.